These 9 T cell receptor beta chains were sequenced from one sample in a study of blood T cell repertoires in COVID-19. Using immunoSEQ multiplex PCR, the repertoire was profiled, and TCRdb retains in-frame clones only, with some absent. The table has about 170,000 clones, around nine tenths seen once. What was sequenced was peripheral blood. All receptors derive from a man between 70 and 80 years old with acute or convalescent COVID-19.

The CDR3 sequence is CASSILPGKAYNEQFF. The CDR3 region has the DNA TGTGCCAGTAGTATCCTTCCGGGGAAAGCCTACAATGAGCAGTTCTTC. The chain couples TRBV19 to TRBJ2-1; the D gene is possibly TRBD2 (5 bases). The CDR3 sequence is 16 residues long. Per the germline V gene, CDR1 is LNHDA and CDR2 is SQIVND (reference sequence). Trimming removed 3 bases at V and 2 bases at J, with 14 bases between. Full variable domain (rest looked up from reference TRBV19 and TRBJ2-1): DGGITQSPKYLFRKEGQNVTLSCEQNLNHDAMYWYRQDPGQGLRLIYYSQIVNDFQKGDIAEGYSVSREKKESFPLTVTSAQKNPTAFYLCASSILPGKAYNEQFFGPGTRLTVL.

The chain employs TRBV30 and TRBJ2-7; possible D gene TRBD1, 6 bases. Per the germline V gene, CDR1 is GTSNPN and CDR2 is SVGIG (reference sequence). The CDR3 is 14 amino acids. The V end lost 1 base, the J end lost 6 bases, and 16 bases lay between the germline ends. CDR3 nucleotides: TGTGCCTGGAGTGGAGACAGTCGAGGGGGCGAGCAGTACTTC. Translated: CAWSGDSRGGEQYF. Full variable domain (rest looked up from reference TRBV30 and TRBJ2-7): SQTIHQWPATLVQPVGSPLSLECTVEGTSNPNLYWYRQAAGRGLQLLFYSVGIGQISSEVPQNLSASRPQDRQFILSSKKLLLSDSGFYLCAWSGDSRGGEQYFGPGTRLTVT.

This chain links TRBV29-1 with TRBJ2-2; tentatively, D is TRBD1 (8 bases). Germline values: CDR1 SQVTM, CDR2 ANQGSEA. The CDR3 covers 16 residues. Trimming removed 1 base at V and 3 bases at J, with 15 bases between. The CDR3 reads CSVEASTGGDTGELFF. The CDR3 bases are TGCAGCGTTGAAGCGTCCACAGGGGGGGACACCGGGGAGCTGTTTTTT.

Details on this clone: Other nucleotide sequences in the sample specify the same CDR3. This chain connects TRBV3-1 (or the pseudogene TRBV3-2) to TRBJ2-7, with TRBD2 matching over 11 bases. The V segment lost 10 bases and the J segment 6 bases; nucleotides outside the gene matches: 11. The CDR3 is 14 amino acids. Germline CDR1 is LGHDT and CDR2 is YNNKEL (reference sequence). In nucleotides, the CDR3 is TGTGCCACCTTAGCGGGGGGGCGGGGAGGCGAGCAGTACTTC. Translating it yields CATLAGGRGGEQYF.

The chain uses TRBV5-1 and TRBJ1-2, with TRBD1 identical over 7 bases. This CDR3 spans 14 amino acids. Per germline, CDR1 SGHRS and CDR2 YFSETQ. The J segment lost 0 bases and the V segment lost 4 bases, leaving 3 bases of the junction unmatched. In nucleotides, the CDR3 is TGCGCCAGCAGCGGCGGACAGGCTAACTATGGCTACACCTTC. Translation: CASSGGQANYGYTF.

The chain carries TRBV28 and TRBJ2-4; 8 bases are shared with TRBD2. CDR3 size: 15 residues. Trimming cost V 7 bases and J 3 bases; bases outside gene matches: 8. CDR1 is MDHEN, CDR2 SYDVKM, per germline. CDR3: CASNSGGQGKNIQYF. CDR3 bases: TGTGCCAGCAACTCGGGGGGGCAAGGCAAAAACATTCAGTACTTC. Full variable domain (rest looked up from reference TRBV28 and TRBJ2-4): DVKVTQSSRYLVKRTGEKVFLECVQDMDHENMFWYRQDPGLGLRLIYFSYDVKMKEKGDIPEGYSVSREKKERFSLILESASTNQTSMYLCASNSGGQGKNIQYFGAGTRLSVL.

The chain joins TRBV28 to TRBJ1-4, with 7 positions matching TRBD1. J lost 8 bases, V lost 8 bases, and 8 bases had no gene match. The CDR3 spans 13 residues. Germline V lookup: CDR1 MDHEN, CDR2 SYDVKM. DNA of the CDR3: TGTGCCAGCCGCGGGACAGCCTTCGAAAAACTGTTTTTT. Amino acids: CASRGTAFEKLFF.

CDR3 sequence reads: CASSVQGLNYGYTF. The DNA for the CDR3 is TGTGCCAGCAGTGTACAGGGCCTTAACTATGGCTACACCTTC. This chain uses TRBV2 with TRBJ1-2; possibly TRBD1 for D (6 bases). Germline loops: CDR1 SNHLY, CDR2 FYNNEI. The CDR3 totals 14 residues. Trimming left V 4 bases short and J 1 base short, with 10 bases between.

The rearrangement uses TRBV28 and TRBJ1-4; 12 positions match TRBD1. This CDR3 has 15 residues. Germline CDR1 reads MDHEN; CDR2 reads SYDVKM. V was pared by 6 bases and J by 7 bases, with 6 bases of the junction left unmatched. CDR3 nucleotides: TGTGCCAGCAGGGGACCGGGACAGGGGGCTGAAAAACTGTTTTTT. It encodes CASRGPGQGAEKLFF.